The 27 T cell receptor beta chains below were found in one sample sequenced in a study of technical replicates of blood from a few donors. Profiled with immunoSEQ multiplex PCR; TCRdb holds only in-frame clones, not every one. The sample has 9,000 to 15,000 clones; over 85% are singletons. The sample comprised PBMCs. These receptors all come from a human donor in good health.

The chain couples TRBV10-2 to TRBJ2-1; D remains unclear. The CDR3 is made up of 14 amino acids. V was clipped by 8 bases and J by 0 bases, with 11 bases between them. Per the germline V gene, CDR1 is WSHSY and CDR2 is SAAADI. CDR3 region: CASALLSSYNEQFF. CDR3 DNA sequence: TGCGCCAGCGCCCTACTGAGCTCCTACAATGAGCAGTTCTTC.

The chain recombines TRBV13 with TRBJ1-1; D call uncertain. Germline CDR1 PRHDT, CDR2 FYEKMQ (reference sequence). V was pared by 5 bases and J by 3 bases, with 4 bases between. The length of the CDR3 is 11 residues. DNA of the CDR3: TGTGCCAGCAGCCCATACACTGAAGCTTTCTTT. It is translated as CASSPYTEAFF.

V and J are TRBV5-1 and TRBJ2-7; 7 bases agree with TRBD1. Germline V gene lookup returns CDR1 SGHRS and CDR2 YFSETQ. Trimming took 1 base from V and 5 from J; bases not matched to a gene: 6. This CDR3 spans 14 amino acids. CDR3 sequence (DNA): TGCGCCAGCAGCTTGAAAGGGGGCAAGGACGAGCAGTACTTC. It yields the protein CASSLKGGKDEQYF.

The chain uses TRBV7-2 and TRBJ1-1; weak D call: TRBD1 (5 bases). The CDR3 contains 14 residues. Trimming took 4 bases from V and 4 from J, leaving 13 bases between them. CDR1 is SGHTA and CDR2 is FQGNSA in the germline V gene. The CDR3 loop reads CASSWQQGSTEAFF. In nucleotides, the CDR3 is TGTGCCAGCAGCTGGCAGCAGGGATCCACTGAAGCTTTCTTT. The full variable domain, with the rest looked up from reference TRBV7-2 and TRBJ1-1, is GAGVSQSPSNKVTEKGKDVELRCDPISGHTALYWYRQSLGQGLEFLIYFQGNSAPDKSGLPSDRFSAERTGGSVSTLTIQRTQQEDSAVYLCASSWQQGSTEAFFGQGTRLTVV.

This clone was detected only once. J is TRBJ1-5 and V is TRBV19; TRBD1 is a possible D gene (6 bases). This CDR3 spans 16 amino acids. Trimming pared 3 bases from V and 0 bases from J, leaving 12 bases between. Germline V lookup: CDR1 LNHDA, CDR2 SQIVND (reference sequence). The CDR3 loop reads CASSMGAGGSNQPQHF. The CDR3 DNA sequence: TGTGCCAGTAGTATGGGGGCGGGCGGTAGCAATCAGCCCCAGCATTTT.

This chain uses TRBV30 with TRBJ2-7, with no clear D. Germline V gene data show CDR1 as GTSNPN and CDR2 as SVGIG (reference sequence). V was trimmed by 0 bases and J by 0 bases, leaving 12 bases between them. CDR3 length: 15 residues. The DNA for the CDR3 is TGTGCCTGGAGTGTAATGGCGGATAGCTCCTACGAGCAGTACTTC. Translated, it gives CAWSVMADSSYEQYF. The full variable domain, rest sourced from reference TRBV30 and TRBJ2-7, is SQTIHQWPATLVQPVGSPLSLECTVEGTSNPNLYWYRQAAGRGLQLLFYSVGIGQISSEVPQNLSASRPQDRQFILSSKKLLLSDSGFYLCAWSVMADSSYEQYFGPGTRLTVT.

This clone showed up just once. The DNA for the CDR3 is TGTGCCAGCAGCCCCGGGGACAGGGGCGCCGGGGAGCTGTTTTTT. It yields the protein CASSPGDRGAGELFF. This chain uses TRBV5-8 with TRBJ2-2, with 10 bases matching TRBD1. The V and J ends lost 4 bases and 6 bases, in that order; junction bases with no gene match: 6. The germline V gene has CDR1 SGHTS and CDR2 YDEGEE. CDR3 size: 15 residues.

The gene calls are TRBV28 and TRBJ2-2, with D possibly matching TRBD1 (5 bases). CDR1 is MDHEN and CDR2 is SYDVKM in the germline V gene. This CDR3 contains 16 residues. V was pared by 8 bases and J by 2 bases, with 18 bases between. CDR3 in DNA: TGTGCCAGCCCACCCTCGGGTAGGGGCAACACCGGGGAGCTGTTTTTT. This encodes CASPPSGRGNTGELFF.

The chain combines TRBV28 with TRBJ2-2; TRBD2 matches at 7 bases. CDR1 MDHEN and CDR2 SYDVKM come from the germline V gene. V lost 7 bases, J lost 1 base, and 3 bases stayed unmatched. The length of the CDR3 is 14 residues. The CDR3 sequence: CASTTSENTGELFF. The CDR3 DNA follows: TGTGCCAGCACCACTAGCGAGAACACCGGGGAGCTGTTTTTT. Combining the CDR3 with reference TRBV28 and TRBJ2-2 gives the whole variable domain DVKVTQSSRYLVKRTGEKVFLECVQDMDHENMFWYRQDPGLGLRLIYFSYDVKMKEKGDIPEGYSVSREKKERFSLILESASTNQTSMYLCASTTSENTGELFFGEGSRLTVL.

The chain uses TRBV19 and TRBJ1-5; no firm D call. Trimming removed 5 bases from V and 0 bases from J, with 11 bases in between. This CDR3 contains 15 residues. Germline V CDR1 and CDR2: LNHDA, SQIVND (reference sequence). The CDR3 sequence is CASSEQSYSNQPQHF. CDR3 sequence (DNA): TGTGCCAGTAGTGAACAGTCCTATAGCAATCAGCCCCAGCATTTT.

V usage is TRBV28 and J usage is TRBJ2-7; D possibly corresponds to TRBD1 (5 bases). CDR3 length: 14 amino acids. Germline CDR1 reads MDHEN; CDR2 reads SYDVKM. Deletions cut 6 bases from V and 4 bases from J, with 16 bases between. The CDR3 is CASSLLGAFYEQYF. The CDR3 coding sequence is TGTGCCAGCAGCCTCCTAGGGGCCTTTTACGAGCAGTACTTC. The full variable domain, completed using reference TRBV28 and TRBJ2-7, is DVKVTQSSRYLVKRTGEKVFLECVQDMDHENMFWYRQDPGLGLRLIYFSYDVKMKEKGDIPEGYSVSREKKERFSLILESASTNQTSMYLCASSLLGAFYEQYFGPGTRLTVT.

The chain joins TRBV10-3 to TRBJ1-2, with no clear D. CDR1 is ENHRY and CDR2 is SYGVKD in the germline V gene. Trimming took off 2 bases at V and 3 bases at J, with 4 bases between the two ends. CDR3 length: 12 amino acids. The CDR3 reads CAISEGDYGYTF. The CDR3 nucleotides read TGTGCCATCAGTGAGGGAGACTATGGCTACACCTTC.

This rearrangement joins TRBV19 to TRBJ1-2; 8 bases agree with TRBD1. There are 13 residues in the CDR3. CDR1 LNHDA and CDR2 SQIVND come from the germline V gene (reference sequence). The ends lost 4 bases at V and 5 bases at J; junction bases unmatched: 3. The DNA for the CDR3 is TGTGCCAGTAGTACAGGACAGGGATATGGCTACACCTTC. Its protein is CASSTGQGYGYTF. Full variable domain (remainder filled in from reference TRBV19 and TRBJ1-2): DGGITQSPKYLFRKEGQNVTLSCEQNLNHDAMYWYRQDPGQGLRLIYYSQIVNDFQKGDIAEGYSVSREKKESFPLTVTSAQKNPTAFYLCASSTGQGYGYTFGSGTRLTVV.

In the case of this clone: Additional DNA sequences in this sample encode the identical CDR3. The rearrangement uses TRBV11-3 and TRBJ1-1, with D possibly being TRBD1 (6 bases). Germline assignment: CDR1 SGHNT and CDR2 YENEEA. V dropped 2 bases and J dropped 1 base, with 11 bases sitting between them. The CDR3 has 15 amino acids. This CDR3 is CASSLSGQGNTEAFF. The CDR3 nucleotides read TGTGCCAGCAGCTTATCGGGACAAGGGAACACTGAAGCTTTCTTT.

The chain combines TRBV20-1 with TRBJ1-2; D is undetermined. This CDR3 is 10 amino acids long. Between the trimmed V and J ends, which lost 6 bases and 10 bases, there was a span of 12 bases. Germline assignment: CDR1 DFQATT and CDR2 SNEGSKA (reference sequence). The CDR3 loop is CSAILRYYTF. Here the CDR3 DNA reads TGCAGTGCGATTCTCCGCTACTACACCTTC.

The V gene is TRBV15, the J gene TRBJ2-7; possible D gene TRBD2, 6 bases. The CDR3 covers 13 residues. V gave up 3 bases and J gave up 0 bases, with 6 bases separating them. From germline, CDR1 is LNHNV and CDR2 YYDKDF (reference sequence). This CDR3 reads CATSRDYSYEQYF. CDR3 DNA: TGTGCCACCAGCAGGGACTACTCCTACGAGCAGTACTTC. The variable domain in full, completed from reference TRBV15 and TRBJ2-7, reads DAMVIQNPRYQVTQFGKPVTLSCSQTLNHNVMYWYQQKSSQAPKLLFHYYDKDFNNEADTPDNFQSRRPNTSFCFLDIRSPGLGDTAMYLCATSRDYSYEQYFGPGTRLTVT.

The CDR3: CASSPGQGLAKNIQYF. The DNA for the CDR3 is TGCGCCAGCAGCCCGGGACAGGGGTTAGCCAAAAACATTCAGTACTTC. The chain combines TRBV5-1 with TRBJ2-4; the match to TRBD1 covers 10 bases. Germline trimming cut 4 bases from V and 0 bases from J; bases unmatched to any gene: 4. The CDR3 covers 16 residues. Germline V gene sequence: CDR1 SGHRS, CDR2 YFSETQ.

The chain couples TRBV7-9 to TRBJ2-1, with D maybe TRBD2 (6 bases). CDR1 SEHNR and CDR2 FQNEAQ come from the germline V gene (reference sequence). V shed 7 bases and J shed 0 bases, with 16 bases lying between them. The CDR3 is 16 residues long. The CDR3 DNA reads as TGTGCCAGCACCTTTGGGGGGACTCTCTCCTACAATGAGCAGTTCTTC. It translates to CASTFGGTLSYNEQFF.

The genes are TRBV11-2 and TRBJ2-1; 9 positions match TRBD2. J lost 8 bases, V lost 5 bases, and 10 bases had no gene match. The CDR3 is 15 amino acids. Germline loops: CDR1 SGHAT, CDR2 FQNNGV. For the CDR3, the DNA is TGTGCCAGCAGCGACACCGGGACTAGCAGTGATGAGCAGTTCTTC. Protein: CASSDTGTSSDEQFF.

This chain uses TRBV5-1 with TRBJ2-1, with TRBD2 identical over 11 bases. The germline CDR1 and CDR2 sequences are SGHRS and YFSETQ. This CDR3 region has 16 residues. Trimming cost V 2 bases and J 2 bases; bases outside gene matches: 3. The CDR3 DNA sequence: TGCGCCAGCAGCTTCACTAGCGGGAGCGCCTACAATGAGCAGTTCTTC. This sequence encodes CASSFTSGSAYNEQFF.

The CDR3 DNA reads as TGTGCCAGGACCCCGAGCGGAGACCTCACAGATACGCAGTATTTT. Translation gives CARTPSGDLTDTQYF. The chain couples TRBV21-1 to TRBJ2-3; TRBD2, the table's D call, lacks a check against the DNA. TRBV21-1 is a listed pseudogene. The CDR3 is 15 amino acids.

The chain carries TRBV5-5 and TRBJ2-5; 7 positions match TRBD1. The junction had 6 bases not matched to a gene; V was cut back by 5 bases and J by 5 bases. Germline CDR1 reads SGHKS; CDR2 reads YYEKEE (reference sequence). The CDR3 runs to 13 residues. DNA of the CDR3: TGTGCCAGCAGGGGACAGCTCACGGAGACCCAGTACTTC. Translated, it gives CASRGQLTETQYF.

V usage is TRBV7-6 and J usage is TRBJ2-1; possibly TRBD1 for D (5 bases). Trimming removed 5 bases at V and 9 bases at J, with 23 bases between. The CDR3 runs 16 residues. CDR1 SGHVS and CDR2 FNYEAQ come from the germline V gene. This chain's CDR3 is CASSDPRGPRVGEQFF. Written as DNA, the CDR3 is TGTGCCAGCAGCGATCCAAGGGGTCCCCGTGTGGGTGAGCAGTTCTTC. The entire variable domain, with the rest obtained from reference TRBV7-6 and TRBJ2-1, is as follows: GAGVSQSPRYKVTKRGQDVALRCDPISGHVSLYWYRQALGQGPEFLTYFNYEAQQDKSGLPNDRFSAERPEGSISTLTIQRTEQRDSAMYRCASSDPRGPRVGEQFFGPGTRLTVL.

The CDR3 here is CASSPSTGETNTIYF. The CDR3 nucleotides read TGCGCCAGCAGCCCCTCGACAGGGGAGACAAACACCATATATTTT. This rearrangement joins TRBV5-1 to TRBJ1-3, with TRBD1 matching 8 bases. The germline V gene encodes CDR1 SGHRS and CDR2 YFSETQ. This CDR3 comprises 15 residues. Trimming removed 4 bases from V and 6 bases from J; junction bases left unmatched: 9.

Here the CDR3 DNA reads TGTGCCAGCACTACGGCGGCGGGAGTCGCCTACGAGCAGTACTTC. Its translation: CASTTAAGVAYEQYF. This rearrangement joins TRBV28 to TRBJ2-7; 7 bases are a match to TRBD2. Per the germline V gene, CDR1 is MDHEN and CDR2 is SYDVKM. With 7 bases clipped from V and 2 bases from J, the junction kept 11 bases outside the gene matches. The CDR3 spans 15 residues.

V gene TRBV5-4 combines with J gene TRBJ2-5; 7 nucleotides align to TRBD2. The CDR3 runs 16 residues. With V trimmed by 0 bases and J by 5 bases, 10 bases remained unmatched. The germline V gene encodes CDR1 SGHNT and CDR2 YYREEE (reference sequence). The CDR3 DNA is TGTGCCAGCAGCTTGGCGTTGGCGGGAGTACGGGAGACCCAGTACTTC. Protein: CASSLALAGVRETQYF.

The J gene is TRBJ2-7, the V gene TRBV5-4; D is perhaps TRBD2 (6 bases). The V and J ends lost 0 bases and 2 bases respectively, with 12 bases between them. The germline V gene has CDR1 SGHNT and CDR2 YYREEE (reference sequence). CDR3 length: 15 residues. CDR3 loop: CASSLGAGLAYEQYF. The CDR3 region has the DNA TGTGCCAGCAGCTTGGGAGCGGGCCTAGCCTACGAGCAGTACTTC.